This passage covers 14 T cell receptor beta chains from one sample sequenced in a study of T cell responses to AZD1222 COVID-19 vaccine. The protocol was immunoSEQ multiplex PCR, while the TCRdb copy is restricted to in-frame clones and leaves out a portion. The repertoire holds about 140,000 clones, with roughly nine tenths as singletons. The sequences come from peripheral blood, collected on day 0 of AZD1222 vaccination. All receptors derive from an adult in good health.

J is TRBJ2-3 and V is TRBV29-1, with 7 bases matching TRBD2. The V and J ends lost 2 bases and 1 base, in that order; junction bases with no gene match: 9. This CDR3 contains 16 residues. Germline V gene lookup returns CDR1 SQVTM and CDR2 ANQGSEA. The CDR3 sequence is CSVERLAEWGTDTQYF. In DNA form, the CDR3 reads TGCAGCGTTGAAAGGCTAGCGGAATGGGGCACAGATACGCAGTATTTT.

Here the CDR3 DNA reads TGTGCCAGCAGTTTATGGGGCTCTGAAGCTTTCTTT. Amino acid sequence: CASSLWGSEAFF. The rearrangement joins TRBV28 to TRBJ1-1; D gene uncertain. The V end was cut by 0 bases, the J end by 6 bases, with 5 bases between. This CDR3 region has 12 residues. CDR1 and CDR2 (germline): MDHEN, SYDVKM.

CDR3 coding DNA: TGTGCCTGGGACTCCAAATCTAGGAACACCGGGGAGCTGTTTTTT. Encoded protein: CAWDSKSRNTGELFF. The J gene is TRBJ2-2, the V gene TRBV30; the D is unclear. The CDR3 is 15 residues long. The germline CDR1 and CDR2 sequences are GTSNPN and SVGIG (reference sequence). Trimming shortened V by 5 bases and J by 1 base, and 14 bases separated the two germline ends.

A single count supports this clone. This chain uses TRBV15 with TRBJ2-2; TRBD2 might be the D (5 bases). The V and J ends lost 5 bases and 7 bases respectively, with 20 bases between them. The germline CDR1 and CDR2 sequences are LNHNV and YYDKDF (reference sequence). CDR3 length: 16 residues. The CDR3 sequence is CATSSIATIGIGELFF. DNA for the CDR3: TGTGCCACCAGCTCAATAGCGACCATAGGCATCGGGGAGCTGTTTTTT.

The DNA for the CDR3 is TGTGCCAGCAGTCTGACGGATTCTAAGCAGTACTTC. Its translation: CASSLTDSKQYF. The chain has TRBV28 and TRBJ2-7; D is ambiguous. Trimming left V 5 bases short and J 8 bases short, with 13 bases between. The CDR3 covers 12 residues. CDR1 MDHEN and CDR2 SYDVKM come from the germline V gene.

This clone was seen a few times. A read error may account for a junction end that differs from germline. The chain combines TRBV27 with TRBJ2-7; 11 bases are shared with TRBD1. Per germline, CDR1 MNHEY and CDR2 SMNVEV (reference sequence). CDR3 length: 15 residues. The CDR3 here is CASRPGDRGVRKPNF. CDR3 in DNA: TGTGCCAGCAGACCCGGGGACAGGGGGGTGCGTAAGCCGAACTTC.

The chain employs TRBV5-6 and TRBJ2-7; a possible D gene is TRBD1 (6 bases). The germline V gene encodes CDR1 SGHDT and CDR2 YYEEEE. The ends were cut back, 4 bases at V and 4 bases at J, with 15 bases in the middle. This CDR3 has 14 residues. In DNA, the CDR3 is TGTGCCAGCAGCAACGCACAGGGATGGTACGAGCAGTACTTC. Translating it yields CASSNAQGWYEQYF.

This chain uses TRBV19 with TRBJ1-1; 8 bases align to TRBD1. Looked up from germline, CDR1 is LNHDA and CDR2 is SQIVND (reference sequence). The J segment lost 6 bases and the V segment lost 3 bases, leaving 3 bases of the junction unmatched. The CDR3 spans 13 residues. In nucleotides, the CDR3 is TGTGCCAGTAGTATTGCGGACAGGGCTGAAGCTTTCTTT. Its protein product is CASSIADRAEAFF.

V is TRBV7-2 and J is TRBJ2-5; TRBD1 might be the D (6 bases). The CDR3 is 14 amino acids. V lost 5 bases to trimming and J lost 5 bases, with 15 bases between them. CDR1 and CDR2 (germline): SGHTA, FQGNSA. CDR3 sequence (DNA): TGTGCCAGCAGCCACTGGGGGCGTAGGGAGACCCAGTACTTC. Translation gives CASSHWGRRETQYF.

V is TRBV6-5 and J is TRBJ1-6; D is possibly TRBD1 (6 bases). V gave up 7 bases and J gave up 7 bases, with 17 bases separating them. The CDR3 consists of 15 residues. Germline V gene data show CDR1 as MNHEY and CDR2 as SVGAGI. CDR3 in amino acids: CASTPGGGRNSPLHF. CDR3 DNA: TGTGCCAGCACCCCCGGGGGGGGGCGGAATTCACCCCTCCACTTT.

The chain employs TRBV9 and TRBJ1-2, with TRBD1 identical over 7 bases. Germline V gives CDR1 SGDLS, CDR2 YYNGEE. The CDR3 extends over 13 amino acids. V lost 5 bases to trimming and J lost 6 bases; unmatched junction nucleotides: 7. The CDR3, as DNA: TGTGCCAGCAGAGAAGGACAGGATCATGGCTACACCTTC. This translates into CASREGQDHGYTF.

The chain couples TRBV3-1 (or the pseudogene TRBV3-2) to TRBJ2-7; D might be TRBD2 (6 bases). The CDR3 runs to 17 residues. Germline CDR1 and CDR2: LGHDT and YNNKEL (reference sequence). V was trimmed by 3 bases and J by 4 bases, leaving 22 bases between them. CDR3 residues: CASSQGTTGGGGYEQYF. CDR3 coding DNA: TGTGCCAGCAGCCAGGGTACTACAGGAGGTGGGGGGTACGAGCAGTACTTC.

V and J are TRBV5-1 and TRBJ2-1; unclear D gene. The germline V and J ends were trimmed by 0 bases and 8 bases, with 21 bases remaining between them. The CDR3 contains 17 residues. CDR1 is SGHRS and CDR2 is YFSETQ in the germline V gene. CDR3 region: CASSLAGRQAAGDEQFF. The CDR3 region has the DNA TGCGCCAGCAGCTTGGCCGGGCGGCAGGCTGCAGGCGATGAGCAGTTCTTC.

The genes are TRBV7-9 and TRBJ2-7; 8 nucleotides align to TRBD2. V was pared by 6 bases and J by 2 bases, with 9 bases of the junction left unmatched. The CDR3 extends over 15 amino acids. Germline V gene sequence: CDR1 SEHNR, CDR2 FQNEAQ (reference sequence). The chain's CDR3 is CASRGTSGPTYEQYF. The CDR3 DNA reads as TGTGCCAGCAGGGGCACTAGCGGCCCTACCTACGAGCAGTACTTC.